Listed here is a single TCR beta chain. Its antigen is currently not known. No per-base quality is available; no much larger clone lies one base away. The sample belongs to a study of blood T cell repertoires in COVID-19 (TCRdb year 2020). With regard to the full study: Collaborator samples came from the United States, Italy and Spain and covered acute and convalescent phases of COVID-19. Samples came from the ongoing ImmuneRACE study (first 160 participants) plus 1,254 subjects from 6 global collaborators. The material from the prospective study consisted of cDNA or gDNA derived from T cells, B-cell-depleted T cells, or PBMCs. Where available, HLA class I and class II types were obtained from metadata supplied by the sample provider rather than from assay-based typing. A de-identified subject ID, COVID-19 status, age in years and sex were almost always included in the sample metadata. The dataset comprised deeply sampled blood TCRbeta repertoires from subjects exposed to, actively infected with, or recovered from COVID-19. A freely available public database, intended as a resource for researchers studying the immune response to SARS-CoV-2, is where the repertoires were released.

Summary of the overall study and its limitations: The amount of clinical and demographic metadata varied by source and participant and was provided uncurated.

The immunoSEQ Assay, a bias-controlled multiplex PCR, was used to amplify TCRbeta CDR3 regions from genomic DNA. Turning to the authors' computational methods: The number of nucleated cells in each sample was estimated by amplification of reference gene primers within the assay. To quantify the absolute abundance of each unique TCRbeta CDR3 rearrangement, sequence reads were collapsed and filtered. For each sample, productive Simpson clonality was calculated as the square root of Simpson's diversity index across productive rearrangements. The table was pulled from immuneACCESS by TCRdb, which kept in-frame rearrangements only. Such tables lose some clones; where checked, under half of the loss comes from unresolved V genes, and the rest has no known cause. V, J and clone size derive from that table, while D and trimming were established from the DNA sequence. The sample table shows under 15,000 clones, and approximately 70% are seen once. Of the sample, 10% falls within the top ten clones.

CDR1 and CDR2 are read off the germline V gene as SGHTA and FQGTGA. At the junction V is shortened by 5 bases and J by 8 bases, with 15 bases in between. The CDR3 holds 13 amino acids from the cysteine to the phenylalanine. Of the read, only the CDR3 DNA is kept; its 39 bases are in frame from base 1. One collaborating source in Seattle enrolled patients while the patients were actively infected and followed the patients over time throughout the course of disease. Whole blood was collected in K2EDTA tubes by collaborating institutions according to the institutions' own protocols. For TCRbeta analysis, collaborators shipped samples in one of three forms: frozen whole blood, isolated PBMCs, or DNA extracted from either of those sample types.

The receptor was isolated from a man in his sixties with COVID-19, enrolled during active disease. The chain uses TRBV7-3 and TRBJ1-2; the D region possibly corresponds to TRBD1 (6 bases align). Material for sequencing was peripheral blood. At the DNA level, the sequence is TGTGCCAGCAGCCCCTCGGGGGGCCGCGGCTACACCTTC. This translates into CASSPSGGRGYTF.